The rows below give T cell receptor beta chains drawn from one sample of a study of siplizumab effects on memory and regulatory T cells. Repertoires were generated with immunoSEQ multiplex PCR, while TCRdb's copy carries only in-frame clones and drops some. The data contain about 63,000 clones, less than 90% of them singletons. The sequencing input was memory CD4+ T cells sorted from blood. Every receptor here comes from a human donor in good health. CDR3s include the opening cysteine and the closing phenylalanine or tryptophan. The order of the fields is D gene, V gene, CDR3 protein. A D gene is named only where the DNA matches it firmly.

D: .; V: TRBV18; CDR3: CASSPRQHVGELFF
D: TRBD1; V: TRBV4-1; CDR3: CASSQEGQGRLAFF
D: .; V: TRBV6-1; CDR3: CASRGLNQPQHF
D: .; V: TRBV5-1; CDR3: CASSLDSYYYGYTF
D: TRBD1; V: TRBV6-5; CDR3: CASRRTGGLYGYTF
D: .; V: TRBV19; CDR3: CATSRRLLDEKLFF
D: .; V: TRBV7-2; CDR3: CASSFFGGSTDTQYF
D: TRBD2; V: TRBV7-2; CDR3: CASSIGTSGYNEQFF
D: .; V: TRBV6-5; CDR3: CASGVDGGYTF
D: .; V: TRBV10-2; CDR3: CASSDGTAMNIQYF
D: TRBD2; V: TRBV13; CDR3: CASSRRLAKQETQYF
D: TRBD2; V: TRBV11-1; CDR3: CASSRAGGVQETQYF
D: .; V: TRBV4-2; CDR3: CASSQGDSGGSTDTRYF
D: .; V: TRBV6-5; CDR3: CASKIGDSPLHF
D: .; V: TRBV7-3; CDR3: CASRQGVSTDTQYF
D: .; V: TRBV18; CDR3: CASSPLSSSYEQYF
D: .; V: TRBV5-5; CDR3: CASTSSTLRSTGELFF
D: .; V: TRBV6-4; CDR3: CASSGCRELF
D: TRBD1; V: TRBV6-4; CDR3: CASSEWGTEFAGANVLTF
D: .; V: TRBV5-1; CDR3: CASNAPGSGANVLTF
D: TRBD2; V: TRBV18; CDR3: CASSGRLAEAYNEQFF
D: TRBD1; V: TRBV4-1; CDR3: CASSQDPQGALNYGYTF
D: .; V: TRBV4-2; CDR3: CASSQLGGQDTQYF
D: TRBD1; V: TRBV6-6; CDR3: CASSSADRAQPQHF
D: .; V: TRBV6-1; CDR3: CASVPGRVSTGELFF
D: .; V: TRBV5-1; CDR3: CASRQEDPAETQYF
D: .; V: TRBV9; CDR3: CASSAPRASGTGELFF
D: .; V: TRBV5-1; CDR3: CASSLNQETQYF
D: .; V: TRBV25-1; CDR3: CASSPAIPMGPDTQYF
D: TRBD2; V: TRBV29-1; CDR3: CSSSSGVSTDTQYF
D: TRBD2; V: TRBV5-4; CDR3: CASTRDSGSNTDTQYF
D: .; V: TRBV29-1; CDR3: CSVPSLGVSSYNEQFF
D: .; V: TRBV5-1; CDR3: CASSPDVTGANVLTF
D: .; V: TRBV2; CDR3: CASSLMDVNEQFF
D: .; V: TRBV5-4; CDR3: CASSLVDRLYNSPLHF
D: .; V: TRBV6-5; CDR3: CASSQAGTYTEAFF
D: TRBD1; V: TRBV6-5; CDR3: CASASTGDGYGYTF